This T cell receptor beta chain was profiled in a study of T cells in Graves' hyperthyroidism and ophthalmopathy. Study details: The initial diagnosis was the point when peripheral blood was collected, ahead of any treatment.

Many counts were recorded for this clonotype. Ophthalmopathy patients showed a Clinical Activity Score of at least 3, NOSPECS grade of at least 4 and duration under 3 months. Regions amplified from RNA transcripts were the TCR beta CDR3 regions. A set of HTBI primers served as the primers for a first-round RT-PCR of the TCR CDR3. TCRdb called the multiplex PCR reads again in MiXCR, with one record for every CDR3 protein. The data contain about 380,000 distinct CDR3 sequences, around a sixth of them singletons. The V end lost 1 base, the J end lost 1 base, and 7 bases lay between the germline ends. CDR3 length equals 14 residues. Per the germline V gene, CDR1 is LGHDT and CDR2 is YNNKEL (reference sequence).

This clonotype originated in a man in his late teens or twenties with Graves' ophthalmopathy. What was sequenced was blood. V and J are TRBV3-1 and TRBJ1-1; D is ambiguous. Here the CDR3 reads CASSQAAANTEAFF. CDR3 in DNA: TGTGCCAGCAGCCAAGCGGCGGCGAACACTGAAGCTTTCTTT. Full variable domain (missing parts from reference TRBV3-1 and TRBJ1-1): DTAVSQTPKYLVTQMGNDKSIKCEQNLGHDTMYWYKQDSKKFLKIMFSYNNKELIINETVPNRFSPKSPDKAHLNLHINSLELGDSAVYFCASSQAAANTEAFFGQGTRLTVV.